This T cell receptor (beta chain) derives from a study of graft-versus-host responses after intestinal transplantation (dated by TCRdb to the early 2020s). About the full investigation: The transplants that recipients received were multivisceral, liver-intestinal, or isolated intestinal. Donor T cell macrochimerism was defined as a peak of at least 4% donor T cells among recipient peripheral blood mononuclear cells. All recipients received anti-thymocyte globulin induction followed by maintenance tacrolimus and steroids for approximately 3 years. To identify alloreactive clones, pre-transplant mixed lymphocyte reaction products were sequenced and then compared with unstimulated pre-transplant donor and recipient T cells. The cohort enrolled 20 to 30 intestinal transplant recipients including one retransplant, and a few patients lacking pretransplant specimens were excluded. Instead of going to the commercial service, samples from a few later patients were sequenced in-house on an Illumina MiSeq and processed with MiXCR. After intestinal transplantation, graft-versus-host and host-versus-graft alloreactive T cell clones were followed in the graft, circulation and bone marrow using bulk TCR-beta CDR3 sequencing.

As for this clone: Its antigen target is currently unknown. Base qualities are not at hand, and no much larger clone is one base apart.

The library was built by means of the immunoSEQ multiplex PCR assay. For most patients, genomic DNA was subjected to high-throughput TCR-beta CDR3 sequencing by Adaptive Biotechnologies. The paper's data handling went like this. Adaptive's ImmunoSEQ software was the source of the TCR sequencing data for roughly 19 patients, while three other patients were processed with MiXCR and VDJtools. Because the origin of CDR3 nucleotide sequences shared between donor and recipient could not be assigned, those sequences were removed. Alloreactive clones required at least 2-fold expansion over unstimulated cells and minimum CFSE-low frequency of 0.002% (template counts) or 0.001% (read counts). Mappable clones were those detected in sequenced pre-transplant spleen, lymph node, or MLR CFSE-low populations of the donor or recipient. Cumulative frequency of alloreactive clones was calculated as a percentage of all sequences weighted by copy number. What TCRdb holds here is the immuneACCESS table cut down to in-frame rearrangements. Part of the clones is not present; checked against another copy, under half of the missing clones reflect an unresolved V gene, and the others are unexplained. That table is the source of V, J and clone size, and D and trimming were worked out from the DNA. The sample data list tens of thousands of clones, and roughly 87% of these were observed just once. Of the sample, 15% to 20% is held by the ten largest clones.

To isolate intraepithelial and lamina propria lymphocytes from graft specimens, dithiothreitol, EDTA incubations and collagenase D digestion were used. Bulk TCR-beta sequencing was performed on serial intestinal graft biopsy specimens collected as late as 600 days after transplant. The investigation overall reported the following: High GvH to HvG T cell clonal ratios were observed in the allografts of patients with donor T cell macrochimerism. Early after transplant, peak levels of circulating GvH clones were found to be associated with declines in HvG clones. The conclusions were limited by the relatively low number and heterogeneity of the intestinal transplant patients. GvH clones were detected in recipient bone marrow, and some appeared earlier in ileal mucosa or blood, consistent with an intestinal mucosal origin.

Sequences were derived from ileum tissue, sampled 204 days after intestinal transplant. This sequence originates from a human patient who received an intestinal transplant, so some T cells may come from the graft donor.

DNA sequence: TGTGCCTGGAGTGTGGGGGACAGTCTAGCGCCCCAGCATTTT. It codes for CAWSVGDSLAPQHF. Rearrangement joined TRBV30 to TRBJ1-5, and TRBD1 aligns with 7 junction nucleotides. As encoded in the germline V gene (reference sequence), CDR1 is GTSNPN while CDR2 is SVGIG. From cysteine to phenylalanine, the CDR3 is 14 amino acids long. Of all the DNA, just the CDR3 is kept, 42 bases in frame from base 1. After removal of 0 bases from V and 9 bases from J, the junction retains 8 bases not matched to a gene.